Below are 2 T cell receptor beta chains sequenced from a single sample in a study of T cell changes during pregnancy in multiple sclerosis. Sequenced by immunoSEQ multiplex PCR; TCRdb stores in-frame clones only, minus some. The sample carries about 24,000 clones, roughly 89% recorded once. The sample consisted of CD8+ T cells from peripheral blood mononuclear cells, taken in the first trimester of pregnancy. The receptors were gathered from a female donor in good health, enrolled as a control in a pregnancy study.

This chain connects TRBV28 to TRBJ1-4, with 8 bases that match TRBD1. This CDR3 is built from 14 residues. Per germline, CDR1 MDHEN and CDR2 SYDVKM. Germline trimming cut 6 bases from V and 8 bases from J; bases unmatched to any gene: 8. The CDR3 region is CASSLPGGGEKLFF. CDR3 in DNA: TGTGCCAGCAGCCTCCCAGGGGGCGGCGAAAAACTGTTTTTT.

The V and J genes are TRBV4-3 and TRBJ2-7, with D perhaps TRBD2 (6 bases). The V gene's germline CDR1 is LGHNA and CDR2 YSLEER. The CDR3 has 14 residues. With 0 bases removed from V and 6 bases from J, the gap between germline ends came to 12 bases. The CDR3 region has the DNA TGCGCCAGCAGCCAAGACATCCTGGGGGGCGAGCAGTACTTC. Translation: CASSQDILGGEQYF.